Below are 11 T cell receptor beta chains sequenced from a single sample in a study of neoadjuvant anti-PD-1 for oral cavity cancer. TCRdb's copy holds only in-frame clones and misses some; the assay was immunoSEQ multiplex PCR. Among some 71,000 clones listed, around 82% were seen once. This material consisted of PBMCs, taken before nivolumab (anti-PD-1) treatment. The receptor source for this set is a person aged 40-85 years with oral cavity squamous cell carcinoma.

This clone was counted once. The gene calls are TRBV15 and TRBJ2-3; D is unclear. The CDR3 length is 14 residues. Germline V gives CDR1 LNHNV, CDR2 YYDKDF (reference sequence). The V end was cut by 0 bases, the J end by 6 bases, with 10 bases between. Here the CDR3 reads CATSRDKSVDTQYF. CDR3 in DNA: TGTGCCACCAGCAGAGATAAGTCCGTGGATACGCAGTATTTT.

The CDR3 sequence: CATSRDLDRGLSEAFF. The CDR3 DNA is TGTGCCACCAGCAGGGACCTGGACAGGGGGCTCTCTGAAGCTTTCTTT. V gene TRBV15 combines with J gene TRBJ1-1; 11 bases map to TRBD1. V was clipped by 3 bases and J by 6 bases; unmatched bases: 9. The germline CDR1 and CDR2 sequences are LNHNV and YYDKDF (reference sequence). The CDR3 spans 16 residues.

This chain connects TRBV7-3 to TRBJ1-2; the D gene is possibly TRBD1 (5 bases). CDR1 SGHTA and CDR2 FQGTGA come from the germline V gene. Trimming shortened V by 5 bases and J by 4 bases, and 14 bases separated the two germline ends. This CDR3 has 14 amino acids. In nucleotides, the CDR3 is TGTGCCAGCAGCCCCTGGGGAGGGACCTATGGCTACACCTTC. It yields the protein CASSPWGGTYGYTF.

This clone has a single count. This rearrangement joins TRBV18 to TRBJ1-5, with 10 bases aligning to TRBD1. With 3 bases clipped from V and 7 bases from J, the junction kept 6 bases outside the gene matches. The CDR3 is 15 amino acids. Germline V gene data show CDR1 as KGHSH and CDR2 as LQKENI. The CDR3 spells CASSPGTGVRQPQHF. DNA of the CDR3: TGTGCCAGCTCACCTGGGACAGGGGTAAGGCAGCCCCAGCATTTT.

V gene TRBV5-1 combines with J gene TRBJ2-2; 10 bases are a match to TRBD2. V lost 1 base to trimming and J lost 7 bases; unmatched junction nucleotides: 7. This CDR3 has 16 residues. CDR1 and CDR2 (germline): SGHRS, YFSETQ. DNA for the CDR3: TGCGCCAGCAGCTTGTTGGTAGCGGGGGGCCACGGGGAGCTGTTTTTT. It specifies CASSLLVAGGHGELFF. Full variable domain (rest looked up from reference TRBV5-1 and TRBJ2-2): KAGVTQTPRYLIKTRGQQVTLSCSPISGHRSVSWYQQTPGQGLQFLFEYFSETQRNKGNFPGRFSGRQFSNSRSEMNVSTLELGDSALYLCASSLLVAGGHGELFFGEGSRLTVL.

The V and J genes are TRBV27 and TRBJ2-7; D call uncertain. CDR3 length: 14 amino acids. Germline CDR1 reads MNHEY; CDR2 reads SMNVEV (reference sequence). Trimming took 3 bases from V and 5 from J, leaving 14 bases between them. CDR3 protein: CASSFLASGNEQYF. The CDR3 region has the DNA TGTGCCAGCAGTTTTTTAGCCTCAGGAAACGAGCAGTACTTC.

V is TRBV7-9 and J is TRBJ2-2; the match to TRBD1 covers 7 bases. With 4 bases clipped from V and 2 bases from J, the junction kept 1 base outside the gene matches. This CDR3 has 14 amino acids. The germline CDR1 and CDR2 sequences are SEHNR and FQNEAQ (reference sequence). CDR3 sequence: CASSWDRNTGELFF. The CDR3 DNA reads as TGTGCCAGCAGCTGGGACAGAAACACCGGGGAGCTGTTTTTT.

This clone was seen once. The chain joins TRBV7-9 to TRBJ1-1; tentatively, D is TRBD1 (5 bases). Germline assignment: CDR1 SEHNR and CDR2 FQNEAQ (reference sequence). CDR3 length: 15 residues. Trimming cost V 1 base and J 4 bases, with 13 bases left between them. CDR3 DNA: TGTGCCAGCAGCTTAGTATCAGGGAAGATCACTGAAGCTTTCTTT. As protein: CASSLVSGKITEAFF.

The chain couples TRBV28 to TRBJ1-2, with D unresolved. CDR3 length: 11 amino acids. CDR1 and CDR2 from the germline V gene are MDHEN and SYDVKM. V lost 3 bases and J lost 4, with 3 bases in between. The CDR3 is CASSFTYGYTF. CDR3 nucleotides: TGTGCCAGCAGTTTTACCTATGGCTACACCTTC.

A note on this clone: Other DNA sequences of this sample code for an identical CDR3. The V gene is TRBV11-2, the J gene TRBJ2-7, with 8 bases fitting TRBD1. The CDR3 runs to 14 residues. Trimming removed 5 bases from V and 2 bases from J; junction bases left unmatched: 5. Germline values: CDR1 SGHAT, CDR2 FQNNGV. This CDR3 reads CASSPGTGTYEQYF. The CDR3, as DNA: TGTGCCAGCAGCCCCGGGACAGGTACCTACGAGCAGTACTTC.

There are a few counts of this clone. The gene calls are TRBV6-1 and TRBJ2-7; D call uncertain. The ends were cut back, 0 bases at V and 1 base at J, with 10 bases in the middle. From germline, CDR1 is MNHNS and CDR2 SASEGT. The CDR3 contains 15 residues. CDR3 bases: TGTGCCAGCAGTGAAGCTCCGGCTGGTTCCTACGAGCAGTACTTC. As protein: CASSEAPAGSYEQYF.